The 4 T cell receptor beta chains presented below share a single source sample, sequenced in a study of T cell responses to AZD1222 COVID-19 vaccine. This table comes from immunoSEQ multiplex PCR, and its TCRdb copy is limited to in-frame clones, with some not included. The table has 150,000 to 200,000 clones, over 90% seen once. This specimen was peripheral blood, taken on day 0 of AZD1222 vaccination. Every receptor here comes from an adult in good health.

This clone has only one observation. Here the CDR3 DNA reads TGTGCCAGCAGCCAAGAAAGAGGCTCGCGCGAGCAGTACTTC. As protein: CASSQERGSREQYF. The rearrangement links TRBV4-2 to TRBJ2-7; D not resolved. CDR1 is LGHNA and CDR2 is YNFKEQ in the germline V gene. With 0 bases removed from V and 6 bases from J, the gap between germline ends came to 12 bases. This CDR3 comprises 14 residues.

The J gene is TRBJ1-4, the V gene TRBV12-3 or TRBV12-4; 7 positions agree with TRBD1. The CDR3 is made up of 13 amino acids. The V and J ends lost 5 bases and 11 bases, in that order; junction bases with no gene match: 8. The CDR3 reads CASSNRQGVKLFF. DNA of the CDR3: TGTGCCAGCAGTAACCGACAGGGAGTGAAACTGTTTTTT.

The rearrangement joins TRBV18 to TRBJ2-3; no clear D gene. This CDR3 is 13 amino acids long. The germline V gene encodes CDR1 KGHSH and CDR2 LQKENI. V lost 2 bases, J lost 6 bases, and 9 bases lay in between. The CDR3 region is CASSPTIRDTQYF. In DNA form, the CDR3 reads TGTGCCAGCTCACCAACTATTCGCGATACGCAGTATTTT.

A few counts support this clone. This chain connects TRBV29-1 to TRBJ1-2; no definite D call. The CDR3 runs to 12 residues. Trimming removed 6 bases at V and 7 bases at J, with 15 bases between. Germline lookup yields CDR1 SQVTM and CDR2 ANQGSEA. In nucleotides, the CDR3 is TGCAGCGTCCCTGTCGATCGGGGTGGCTACACCTTC. Translating it yields CSVPVDRGGYTF.